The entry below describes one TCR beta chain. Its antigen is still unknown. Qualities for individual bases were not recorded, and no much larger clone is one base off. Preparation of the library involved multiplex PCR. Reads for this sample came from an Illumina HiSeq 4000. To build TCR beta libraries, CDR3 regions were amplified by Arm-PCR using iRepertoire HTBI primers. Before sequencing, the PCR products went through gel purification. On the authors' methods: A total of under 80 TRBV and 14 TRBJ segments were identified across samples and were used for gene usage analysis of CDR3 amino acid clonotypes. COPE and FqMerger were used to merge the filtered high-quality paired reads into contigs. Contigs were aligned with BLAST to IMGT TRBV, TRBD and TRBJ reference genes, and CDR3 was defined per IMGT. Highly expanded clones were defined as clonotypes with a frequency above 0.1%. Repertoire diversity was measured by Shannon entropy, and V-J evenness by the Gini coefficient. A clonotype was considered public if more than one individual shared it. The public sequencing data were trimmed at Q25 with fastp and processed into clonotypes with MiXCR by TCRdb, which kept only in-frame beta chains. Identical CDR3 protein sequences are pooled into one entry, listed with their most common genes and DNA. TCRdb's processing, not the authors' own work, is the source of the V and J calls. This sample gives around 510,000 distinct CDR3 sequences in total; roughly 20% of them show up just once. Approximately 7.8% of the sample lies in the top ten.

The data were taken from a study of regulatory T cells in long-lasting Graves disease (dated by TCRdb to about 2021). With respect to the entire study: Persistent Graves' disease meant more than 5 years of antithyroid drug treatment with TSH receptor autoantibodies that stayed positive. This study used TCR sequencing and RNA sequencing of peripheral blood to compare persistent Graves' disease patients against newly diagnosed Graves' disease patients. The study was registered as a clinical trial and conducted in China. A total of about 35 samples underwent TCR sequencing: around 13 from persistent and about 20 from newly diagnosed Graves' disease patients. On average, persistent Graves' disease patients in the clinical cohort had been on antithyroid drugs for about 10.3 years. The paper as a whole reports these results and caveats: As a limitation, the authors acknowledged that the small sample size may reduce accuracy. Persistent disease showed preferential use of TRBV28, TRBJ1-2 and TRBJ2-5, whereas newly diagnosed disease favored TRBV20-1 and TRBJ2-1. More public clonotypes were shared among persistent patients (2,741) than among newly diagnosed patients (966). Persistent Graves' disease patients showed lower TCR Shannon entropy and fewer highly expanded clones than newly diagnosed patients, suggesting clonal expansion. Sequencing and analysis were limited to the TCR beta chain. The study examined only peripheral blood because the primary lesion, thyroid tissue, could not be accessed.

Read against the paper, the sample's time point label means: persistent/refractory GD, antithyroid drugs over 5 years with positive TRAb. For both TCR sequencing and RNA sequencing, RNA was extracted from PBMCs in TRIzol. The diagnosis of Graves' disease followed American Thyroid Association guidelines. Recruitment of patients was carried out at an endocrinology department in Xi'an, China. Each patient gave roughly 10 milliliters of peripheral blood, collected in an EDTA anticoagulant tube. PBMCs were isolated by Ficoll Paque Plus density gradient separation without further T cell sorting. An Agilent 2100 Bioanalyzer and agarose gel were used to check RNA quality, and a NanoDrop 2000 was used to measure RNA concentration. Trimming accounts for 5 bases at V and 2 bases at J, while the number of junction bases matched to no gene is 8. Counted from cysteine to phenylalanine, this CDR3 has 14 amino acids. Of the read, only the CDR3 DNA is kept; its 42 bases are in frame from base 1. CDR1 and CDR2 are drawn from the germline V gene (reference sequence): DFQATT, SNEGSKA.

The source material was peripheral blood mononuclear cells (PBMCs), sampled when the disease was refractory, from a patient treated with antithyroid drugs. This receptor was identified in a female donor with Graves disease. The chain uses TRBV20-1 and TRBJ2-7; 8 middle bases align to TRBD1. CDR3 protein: CSAFRQGIPYEQYF. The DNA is TGCAGTGCTTTTCGACAGGGGATACCCTACGAGCAGTACTTC.